A selection of T cell receptor beta chains follows, all from one sample in a study of OX40 agonist ivuxolimab in advanced cancers. The table came from immunoSEQ multiplex PCR; TCRdb's copy has only in-frame clones and leaves some out. The sample lists 50,000 to 70,000 clones; approximately 90% were seen once. The sequenced sample was CD4+ or CD8+ T cells sorted from blood, obtained in a trial of the OX40 agonist ivuxolimab. These receptors all stem from an adult with an advanced solid tumor such as melanoma, head and neck, liver or kidney cancer. The CDR3 runs from the conserved cysteine through the conserved F or W. A D gene is named only where the DNA matches it firmly. Size tells how often a clone was seen (once, few, many) or the class of an expanded clone, and some rows leave it out.

v_gene: TRBV19
abundance: few
j_gene: TRBJ1-5
d_gene: TRBD1
CDR3nt: TGTGCCAGTACTTCCGGACAGGGTGGGGTCAATCAGCCCCAGCATTTT
CDR3aa: CASTSGQGGVNQPQHF

v_gene: TRBV5-1
abundance: .
j_gene: TRBJ2-2
d_gene: TRBD2
CDR3nt: TGCGCCAGCAGCTTGGGCGGGAGTCAAATGGCCGGGGAGCTGTTTTTT
CDR3aa: CASSLGGSQMAGELFF

v_gene: TRBV18
abundance: .
j_gene: TRBJ2-3
d_gene: .
CDR3nt: TGTGCCAGCTCGTCCACTAGCACAGATACGCAGTATTTT
CDR3aa: CASSSTSTDTQYF

v_gene: TRBV30
abundance: .
j_gene: TRBJ1-2
d_gene: .
CDR3nt: TGTGCCTGGAGTGCAGGCGGGGGGCGAGGTCATGGCTACACCTTC
CDR3aa: CAWSAGGGRGHGYTF

v_gene: TRBV21-1
abundance: .
j_gene: TRBJ2-1
d_gene: .
CDR3nt: TGTGCCAGCAGCAAGACCCAAGAGGGACAGGGTATTGGTGAGCAGTTCTTC
CDR3aa: CASSKTQEGQGIGEQFF

v_gene: TRBV19
abundance: .
j_gene: TRBJ1-1
d_gene: .
CDR3nt: TGTGCCAGTAGTATAGTCTCGGGTGTGAACACTGAAGCTTTCTTT
CDR3aa: CASSIVSGVNTEAFF

v_gene: TRBV10-3
abundance: .
j_gene: TRBJ1-1
d_gene: TRBD1
CDR3nt: TGTGCCGCTCAACCGGGACAGGGAATGACTATGAACACTGAAGCTTTCTTT
CDR3aa: CAAQPGQGMTMNTEAFF

v_gene: TRBV5-1
abundance: .
j_gene: TRBJ2-1
d_gene: .
CDR3nt: TGCGCCAGCAGCTTGAACCAGGGTAACAATGAGCAGTTCTTC
CDR3aa: CASSLNQGNNEQFF

v_gene: TRBV10-2
abundance: .
j_gene: TRBJ2-7
d_gene: TRBD2
CDR3nt: TGCGCCACCTTAGGGACTAGGAGGACCCACGAGCAGTACTTC
CDR3aa: CATLGTRRTHEQYF

v_gene: TRBV7-9
abundance: .
j_gene: TRBJ2-7
d_gene: TRBD2
CDR3nt: TGTGCCAGCAGCTTACGCGGGACTAGCGGGCCAACCTCCTACGAGCAGTACTTC
CDR3aa: CASSLRGTSGPTSYEQYF

v_gene: TRBV25-1
abundance: .
j_gene: TRBJ2-1
d_gene: .
CDR3nt: TGTGCCAGCAGTGAATCTGGCGGGGCAAGCTCCTACAATGAGCAGTTCTTC
CDR3aa: CASSESGGASSYNEQFF

v_gene: TRBV30
abundance: .
j_gene: TRBJ1-1
d_gene: .
CDR3nt: TGTGCCTGGAGTAAACGCGACCGGGACACTGAAGCTTTCTTT
CDR3aa: CAWSKRDRDTEAFF

v_gene: TRBV19
abundance: .
j_gene: TRBJ2-7
d_gene: .
CDR3nt: TGTGCCAGTAGTACCTTCAGAGGGGAGCTTTACGAGCAGTACTTC
CDR3aa: CASSTFRGELYEQYF

v_gene: TRBV2
abundance: .
j_gene: TRBJ2-7
d_gene: TRBD2
CDR3nt: TGTGCCAGCAGTGAAGTTCTAGCGGAGGGAGAGCAGTACTTC
CDR3aa: CASSEVLAEGEQYF

v_gene: TRBV9
abundance: once
j_gene: TRBJ1-2
d_gene: .
CDR3nt: TGTGCCAGCAGCGCCGAGCTAGGGGACTATGGCTACACCTTC
CDR3aa: CASSAELGDYGYTF

v_gene: TRBV4-1
abundance: .
j_gene: TRBJ2-7
d_gene: TRBD1
CDR3nt: TGCGCCAGCAGCCACCTCGGACAGGGATACTCCTACGAGCAGTACTTC
CDR3aa: CASSHLGQGYSYEQYF

v_gene: TRBV5-1
abundance: .
j_gene: TRBJ1-3
d_gene: TRBD1
CDR3nt: TGCGCCAGCAGCTTGATGGGACAGGGGTCTGGAAACACCATATATTTT
CDR3aa: CASSLMGQGSGNTIYF

v_gene: TRBV19
abundance: .
j_gene: TRBJ2-1
d_gene: TRBD2
CDR3nt: TGTGCCAGTAGTGTCGGACTAGTGAGCGATGAGCAGTTCTTC
CDR3aa: CASSVGLVSDEQFF

v_gene: TRBV5-1
abundance: .
j_gene: TRBJ2-7
d_gene: TRBD2
CDR3nt: TGCGCCAGCAGCTTGTCTAGCGGGAGTGTGGAGCAGTACTTC
CDR3aa: CASSLSSGSVEQYF

v_gene: TRBV11-3
abundance: .
j_gene: TRBJ2-5
d_gene: TRBD2
CDR3nt: TGTGCCAGCAGCCCTCTAGCGGGAGGAGTCGAGACCCAGTACTTC
CDR3aa: CASSPLAGGVETQYF

v_gene: TRBV30
abundance: once
j_gene: TRBJ2-7
d_gene: .
CDR3nt: TGTGCCTGGAGTGTAAAGCTAGCCGGCTCCTACGAGCAGTACTTC
CDR3aa: CAWSVKLAGSYEQYF

v_gene: TRBV11-3
abundance: .
j_gene: TRBJ1-1
d_gene: .
CDR3nt: TGTGCCAGCAGCTTAGATGGAGGGATCCTCTTCACTGAAGCTTTCTTT
CDR3aa: CASSLDGGILFTEAFF

v_gene: TRBV5-5
abundance: .
j_gene: TRBJ1-3
d_gene: .
CDR3nt: TGTGCCAGCAGCTTGGTCCCCCTGACAGTCTCTGGAAACACCATATATTTT
CDR3aa: CASSLVPLTVSGNTIYF

v_gene: TRBV5-4
abundance: .
j_gene: TRBJ1-1
d_gene: TRBD1
CDR3nt: TGTGCCAGCAGCGTAGGACAGGGAACCATGAACACTGAAGCTTTCTTT
CDR3aa: CASSVGQGTMNTEAFF

v_gene: TRBV19
abundance: .
j_gene: TRBJ2-3
d_gene: TRBD2
CDR3nt: TGTGCCAGTAGTATTGGGGCGGGAGTCCAAGATACGCAGTATTTT
CDR3aa: CASSIGAGVQDTQYF

v_gene: TRBV27
abundance: few
j_gene: TRBJ2-7
d_gene: .
CDR3nt: TGTGCCAGCAGGAGGCTAGCAGCCTACGAGCAGTACTTC
CDR3aa: CASRRLAAYEQYF

v_gene: TRBV28
abundance: .
j_gene: TRBJ1-1
d_gene: .
CDR3nt: TGTGCCAGCAGTTTATCCGGCGGGCACACTGAAGCTTTCTTT
CDR3aa: CASSLSGGHTEAFF

v_gene: TRBV7-2
abundance: .
j_gene: TRBJ2-5
d_gene: .
CDR3nt: TGTGCCAGCAGCCCCCTACCGGACCACCAAGAGACCCAGTACTTC
CDR3aa: CASSPLPDHQETQYF

v_gene: TRBV2
abundance: .
j_gene: TRBJ2-7
d_gene: .
CDR3nt: TGTGCCAGCAGTGGGGAGACCGAGCAGTACTTC
CDR3aa: CASSGETEQYF

v_gene: TRBV10-3
abundance: .
j_gene: TRBJ2-7
d_gene: TRBD2
CDR3nt: TGTGCCATCAGTGACCCCTCCACGGGGGCGGGAGGGCCCCTCTACGAGCAGTACTTC
CDR3aa: CAISDPSTGAGGPLYEQYF

v_gene: TRBV10-2
abundance: .
j_gene: TRBJ2-5
d_gene: TRBD2
CDR3nt: TGCGCCAGCAGTGAGAGGACTAGCTCATTAGGGGAGACCCAGTACTTC
CDR3aa: CASSERTSSLGETQYF

v_gene: TRBV5-4
abundance: .
j_gene: TRBJ2-5
d_gene: .
CDR3nt: TGTGCCAGCAGCTTGGATCCAACTAGCATCCAAGAGACCCAGTACTTC
CDR3aa: CASSLDPTSIQETQYF

v_gene: TRBV30
abundance: .
j_gene: TRBJ1-6
d_gene: TRBD1
CDR3nt: TGTGCCTGGAGTGGGACAGGGGTCCCCTATAATTCACCCCTCCACTTT
CDR3aa: CAWSGTGVPYNSPLHF

v_gene: TRBV10-1
abundance: .
j_gene: TRBJ2-7
d_gene: .
CDR3nt: TGCGCCAGCAGTGATACACCCACCCCAGGATACGAGCAGTACTTC
CDR3aa: CASSDTPTPGYEQYF

v_gene: TRBV18
abundance: few
j_gene: TRBJ1-5
d_gene: .
CDR3nt: TGTGCCAGCTCACAGGGAAATATGGGCTCACAGCCCCAGCATTTT
CDR3aa: CASSQGNMGSQPQHF

v_gene: TRBV6-5
abundance: .
j_gene: TRBJ1-1
d_gene: .
CDR3nt: TGTGCCAGCAGTAGGGGCAGGGTCACCACTGAAGCTTTCTTT
CDR3aa: CASSRGRVTTEAFF

v_gene: TRBV7-2
abundance: few
j_gene: TRBJ1-1
d_gene: .
CDR3nt: TGTGCCAGCAGCTCAACAGGGCTTGAAGCTTTCTTT
CDR3aa: CASSSTGLEAFF

v_gene: TRBV6-5
abundance: .
j_gene: TRBJ2-1
d_gene: TRBD2
CDR3nt: TGTGCCAGCAGTTACTGGGAACTAGCGGGCACCAATGAGCAGTTCTTC
CDR3aa: CASSYWELAGTNEQFF